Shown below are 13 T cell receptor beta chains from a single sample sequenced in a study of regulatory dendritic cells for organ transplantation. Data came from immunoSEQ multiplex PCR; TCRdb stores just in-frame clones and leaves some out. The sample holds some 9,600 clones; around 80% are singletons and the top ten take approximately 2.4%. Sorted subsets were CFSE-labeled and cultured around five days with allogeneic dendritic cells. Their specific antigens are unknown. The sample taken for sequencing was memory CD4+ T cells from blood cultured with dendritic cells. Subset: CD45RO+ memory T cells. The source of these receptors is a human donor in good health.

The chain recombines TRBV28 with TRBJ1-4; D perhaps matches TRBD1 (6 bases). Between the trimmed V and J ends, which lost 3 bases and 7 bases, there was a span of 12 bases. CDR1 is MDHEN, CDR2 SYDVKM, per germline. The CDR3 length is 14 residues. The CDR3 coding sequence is TGTGCCAGCAGTTTGGGGGGGCGAGGTGAAAAACTGTTTTTT. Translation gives CASSLGGRGEKLFF. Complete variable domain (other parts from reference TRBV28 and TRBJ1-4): DVKVTQSSRYLVKRTGEKVFLECVQDMDHENMFWYRQDPGLGLRLIYFSYDVKMKEKGDIPEGYSVSREKKERFSLILESASTNQTSMYLCASSLGGRGEKLFFGSGTQLSVL.

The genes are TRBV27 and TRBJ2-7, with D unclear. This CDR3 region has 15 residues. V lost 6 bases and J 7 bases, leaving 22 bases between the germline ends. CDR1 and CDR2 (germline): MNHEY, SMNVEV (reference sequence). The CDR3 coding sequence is TGTGCCAGCAGCACTACACACCACTATGGGCGAGAGCAGTACTTC. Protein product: CASSTTHHYGREQYF.

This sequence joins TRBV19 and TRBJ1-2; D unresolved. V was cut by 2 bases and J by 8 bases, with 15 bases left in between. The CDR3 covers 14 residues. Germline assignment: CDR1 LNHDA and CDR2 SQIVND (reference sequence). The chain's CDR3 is CASSISVRSHGYTF. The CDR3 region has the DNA TGTGCCAGTAGTATATCGGTCAGGAGCCACGGCTACACCTTC.

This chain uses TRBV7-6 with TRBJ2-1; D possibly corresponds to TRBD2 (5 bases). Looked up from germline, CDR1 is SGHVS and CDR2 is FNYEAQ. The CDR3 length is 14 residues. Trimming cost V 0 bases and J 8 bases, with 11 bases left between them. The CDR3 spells CASSLAGVFDEQFF. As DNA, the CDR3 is TGTGCCAGCAGCTTAGCGGGAGTATTCGATGAGCAGTTCTTC.

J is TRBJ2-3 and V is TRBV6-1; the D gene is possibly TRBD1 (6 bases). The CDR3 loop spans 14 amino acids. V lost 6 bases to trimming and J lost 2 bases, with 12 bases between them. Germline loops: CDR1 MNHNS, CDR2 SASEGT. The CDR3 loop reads CASRLQGATDTQYF. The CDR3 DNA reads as TGTGCCAGCAGGCTACAGGGAGCCACAGATACGCAGTATTTT.

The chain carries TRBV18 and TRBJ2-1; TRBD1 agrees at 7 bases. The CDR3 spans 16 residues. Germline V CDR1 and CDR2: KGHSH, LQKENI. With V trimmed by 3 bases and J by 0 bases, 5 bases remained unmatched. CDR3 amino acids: CASSPVTGSSYNEQFF. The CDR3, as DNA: TGTGCCAGCTCACCCGTGACAGGGAGCTCCTACAATGAGCAGTTCTTC.

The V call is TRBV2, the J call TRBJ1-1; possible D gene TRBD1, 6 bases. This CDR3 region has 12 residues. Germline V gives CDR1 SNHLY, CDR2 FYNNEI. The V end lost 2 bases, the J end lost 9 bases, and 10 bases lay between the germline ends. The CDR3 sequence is CASSENREKAFF. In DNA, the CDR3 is TGTGCCAGCAGTGAAAACAGGGAGAAAGCTTTCTTT.

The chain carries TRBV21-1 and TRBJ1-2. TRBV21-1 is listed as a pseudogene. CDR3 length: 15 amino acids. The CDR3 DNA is TGTGCCAGCAGAAGACCTCGGGGGAGCAACTATGGCTACACCTTC. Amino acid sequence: CASRRPRGSNYGYTF.

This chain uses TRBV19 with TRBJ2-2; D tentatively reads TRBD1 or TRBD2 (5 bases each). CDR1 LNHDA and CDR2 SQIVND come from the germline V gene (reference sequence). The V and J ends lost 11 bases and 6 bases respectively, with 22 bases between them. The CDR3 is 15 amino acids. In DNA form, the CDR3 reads TGTGCCTCACGAATCGGGGACCGCGTGGCCGGGGAGCTGTTTTTT. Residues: CASRIGDRVAGELFF.

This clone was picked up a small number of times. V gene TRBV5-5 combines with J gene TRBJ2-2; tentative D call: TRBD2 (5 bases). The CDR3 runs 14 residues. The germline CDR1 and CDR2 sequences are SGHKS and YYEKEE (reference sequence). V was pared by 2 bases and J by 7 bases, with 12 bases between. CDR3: CASSFGPGSGELFF. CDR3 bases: TGTGCCAGCAGCTTCGGGCCTGGGAGCGGGGAGCTGTTTTTT.

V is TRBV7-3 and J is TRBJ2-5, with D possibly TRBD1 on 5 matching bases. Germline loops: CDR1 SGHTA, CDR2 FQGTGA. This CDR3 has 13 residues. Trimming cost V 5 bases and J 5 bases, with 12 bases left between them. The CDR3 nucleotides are TGTGCCAGCAGCCAAACAGGTTCTGAGACCCAGTACTTC. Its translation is CASSQTGSETQYF.

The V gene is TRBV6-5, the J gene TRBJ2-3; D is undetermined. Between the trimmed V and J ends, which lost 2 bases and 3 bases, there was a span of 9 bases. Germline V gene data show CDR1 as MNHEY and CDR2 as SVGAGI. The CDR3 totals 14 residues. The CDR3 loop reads CASSYKYRTDTQYF. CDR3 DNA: TGTGCCAGCAGTTACAAGTATAGGACAGATACGCAGTATTTT.

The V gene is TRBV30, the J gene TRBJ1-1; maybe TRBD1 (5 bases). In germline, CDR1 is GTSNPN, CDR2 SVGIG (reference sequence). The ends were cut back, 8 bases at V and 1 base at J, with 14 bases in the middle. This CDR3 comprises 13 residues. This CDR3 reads CAGARGGNTEAFF. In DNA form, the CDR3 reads TGTGCCGGGGCCCGGGGGGGGAACACTGAAGCTTTCTTT.